The T cell receptor (beta chain) under discussion was sequenced for a study of cytomegalovirus exposure and HLA in healthy donors. Points from the study as a whole: Both high specificity and high sensitivity reportedly marked the classifier's diagnosis of cytomegalovirus status.

In the case of this clone: Its antigen is as yet unknown.

In the PCR, 60 Vbeta and 13 Jbeta primers were used. Repertoires were generated with immunoSEQ multiplex PCR, while TCRdb's copy carries only in-frame clones and drops some. Counted here are around 150,000 clones, nearly 80% occurring once; the ten biggest clones make up over 2%. With 9 bases removed from V and 1 base from J, the gap between germline ends came to 15 bases. The germline CDR1 and CDR2 sequences are LNHDA and SQIVND (reference sequence). The CDR3 runs to 14 residues. The sample was PBMCs. This TCR derives from a young man in good health and CMV-seronegative. This sequence joins TRBV19 and TRBJ1-1; perhaps TRBD1 as D (6 bases). The CDR3 DNA follows: TGTGCCAGCCGCCGCCAGGGGACGAACACTGAAGCTTTCTTT. This encodes CASRRQGTNTEAFF.